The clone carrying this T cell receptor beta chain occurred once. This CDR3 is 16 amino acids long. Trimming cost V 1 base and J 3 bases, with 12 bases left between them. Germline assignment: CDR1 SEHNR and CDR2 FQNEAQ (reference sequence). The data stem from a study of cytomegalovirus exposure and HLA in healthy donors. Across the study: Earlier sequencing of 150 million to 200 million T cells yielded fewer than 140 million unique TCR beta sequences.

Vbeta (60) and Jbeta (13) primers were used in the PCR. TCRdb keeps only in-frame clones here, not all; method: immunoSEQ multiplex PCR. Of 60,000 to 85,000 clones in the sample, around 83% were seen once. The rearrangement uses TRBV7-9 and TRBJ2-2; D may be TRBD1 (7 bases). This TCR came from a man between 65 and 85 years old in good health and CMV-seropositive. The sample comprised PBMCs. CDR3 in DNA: TGTGCCAGCAGCTTAGGGACAGGAGGGGACACCGGGGAGCTGTTTTTT. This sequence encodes CASSLGTGGDTGELFF.